Listed below are T cell receptor beta chains from one sample, sequenced in a study of blood T cell dynamics during melanoma immunotherapy. Assay used: immunoSEQ multiplex PCR; TCRdb lists only in-frame clones, some missing. The sample has just under 650 clones; around 68% are singletons. The source was central memory CD8+ T cells from blood, collected from a patient treated with checkpoint blockade. The receptor set was obtained from a human donor with melanoma. The CDR3 runs from the conserved cysteine through the conserved F or W. Fields, in order: clone size, V gene, D gene, J gene, CDR3 protein, CDR3 DNA. The D gene is left open where the match is weak. Clone sizes are given selectively: once, few, many, or a class where the clone is expanded.

-	TRBV6-6	TRBD2	TRBJ2-6	CASSGGGFRGANVLTF	TGTGCCAGCAGCGGCGGGGGTTTTCGTGGGGCCAACGTCCTGACTTTC
-	TRBV7-2	-	TRBJ2-5	CASSFEGTQETQYF	TGTGCCAGCAGCTTCGAGGGGACCCAAGAGACCCAGTACTTC
-	TRBV6-8	-	TRBJ2-7	CASSSWTHTDEQYF	TGTGCCAGCAGTTCGTGGACCCACACCGACGAGCAGTACTTC
few	TRBV6-5	TRBD2	TRBJ2-7	CASSYLRAGVHEQYF	TGTGCCAGCAGTTACCTACGCGCGGGAGTCCACGAGCAGTACTTC
-	TRBV29-1	-	TRBJ1-2	CSVVVSNYGYTF	TGCAGCGTTGTTGTTTCTAACTATGGCTACACCTTC
-	TRBV5-1	TRBD1	TRBJ2-7	CASSWTGPSYEQYF	TGCGCCAGCAGCTGGACAGGACCTTCCTACGAGCAGTACTTC
-	TRBV9	TRBD2	TRBJ2-2	CASSVVASGTRELFF	TGTGCCAGCAGCGTAGTGGCTAGCGGGACACGGGAGCTGTTTTTT
-	TRBV28	TRBD1	TRBJ2-7	CASSLSHRGNSYEQYF	TGTGCCAGCAGTTTATCCCACAGGGGAAACTCCTACGAGCAGTACTTC
-	TRBV5-6	-	TRBJ1-1	CASSAPGGARTEAFF	TGTGCCAGCAGCGCCCCCGGAGGGGCGCGCACTGAAGCTTTCTTT
-	TRBV5-5	TRBD2	TRBJ2-1	CASSPAGTSVINEQFF	TGTGCCAGCAGCCCCGCCGGGACTAGCGTAATCAATGAGCAGTTCTTC
-	TRBV7-8	-	TRBJ1-1	CASSLRPGRNTEAFF	TGTGCCAGCAGCTTACGGCCGGGGAGGAACACTGAAGCTTTCTTT
-	TRBV21-1	-	TRBJ2-3	CASSKSWGHLFSTDTQYF	TGTGCCAGCAGCAAAAGTTGGGGACACCTATTCTCCACAGATACGCAGTATTTT
-	TRBV29-1	-	TRBJ1-2	CSVVVSNYGCTF	TGCAGCGTTGTTGTTTCTAACTATGGCTGCACCTTC
few	TRBV15	TRBD2	TRBJ2-5	CATSSVAGETQYF	TGTGCCACCAGCTCTGTAGCGGGAGAGACCCAGTACTTC
once	TRBV5-4	-	TRBJ2-1	CASSLGTGEQFF	TGTGCCAGCAGTTTGGGGACGGGTGAGCAGTTCTTC
large	TRBV7-8	-	TRBJ2-7	CASSSSLAASYEQYF	TGTGCCAGCAGCTCAAGTCTTGCAGCCTCCTACGAGCAGTACTTC
-	TRBV4-1	-	TRBJ2-7	CASSQEGRSSYEQYF	TGCGCCAGCAGTCAAGAGGGGAGAAGCTCCTACGAGCAGTACTTC
hyperexpanded	TRBV27	TRBD1	TRBJ2-7	CASSLQGANYEQYF	TGTGCCAGCAGCCTACAGGGGGCGAACTACGAGCAGTACTTC
-	TRBV7-8	-	TRBJ2-1	CASSLGPNYNEQFF	TGTGCCAGCAGCTTAGGACCAAACTACAATGAGCAGTTCTTC
-	TRBV27	TRBD2	TRBJ2-5	CASSYTGLAGEFETQYF	TGTGCCAGCAGTTACACGGGACTAGCGGGAGAATTTGAGACCCAGTACTTC
-	TRBV6-1	TRBD1	TRBJ2-7	CASTWDRSTYEQYF	TGTGCCAGCACCTGGGACAGGTCTACCTACGAGCAGTACTTC
-	TRBV6-5	TRBD2	TRBJ2-5	CASSYRTSGTETQYF	TGTGCCAGCAGTTACAGAACTAGCGGGACGGAGACCCAGTACTTC
-	TRBV6-5	-	TRBJ1-6	CASSYSAGDNSPLHF	TGTGCCAGCAGTTACTCAGCAGGGGATAATTCACCCCTCCACTTT
-	TRBV15	TRBD2	TRBJ2-1	CATSRDRSGSYNEQFF	TGTGCCACCAGCAGAGATCGTAGCGGGAGTTACAATGAGCAGTTCTTC
-	TRBV6-5	-	TRBJ1-2	CASSSDGDGYGYTF	TGTGCCAGCAGCTCCGATGGGGACGGCTATGGCTACACCTTC
few	TRBV7-9	TRBD1	TRBJ2-1	CASSQGQTDYNEQFF	TGTGCCAGCAGCCAGGGACAGACCGACTACAATGAGCAGTTCTTC
-	TRBV27	-	TRBJ1-5	CASSLEGQSTNQPQHF	TGTGCCAGCAGTTTAGAGGGCCAGAGTACCAATCAGCCCCAGCATTTT
-	TRBV5-6	-	TRBJ2-1	CASSPDYNEQFF	TGTGCCAGCAGTCCGGACTACAATGAGCAGTTCTTC
-	TRBV27	-	TRBJ2-6	CASSRGIWLQSRANVLTF	TGTGCCAGCAGTCGGGGAATCTGGCTACAAAGTCGGGCCAACGTCCTGACTTTC